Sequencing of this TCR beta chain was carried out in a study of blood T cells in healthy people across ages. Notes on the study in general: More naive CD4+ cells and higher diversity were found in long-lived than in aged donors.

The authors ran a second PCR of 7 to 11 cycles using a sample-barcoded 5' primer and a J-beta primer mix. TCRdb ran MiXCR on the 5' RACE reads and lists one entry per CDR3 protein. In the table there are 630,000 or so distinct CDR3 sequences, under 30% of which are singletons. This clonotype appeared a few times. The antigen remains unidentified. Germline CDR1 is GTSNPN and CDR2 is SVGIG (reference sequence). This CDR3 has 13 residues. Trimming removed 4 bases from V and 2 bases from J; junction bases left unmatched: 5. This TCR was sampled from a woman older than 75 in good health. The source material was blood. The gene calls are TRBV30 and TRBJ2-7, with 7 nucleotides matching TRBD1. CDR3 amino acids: CAWNQGVPYEQYF. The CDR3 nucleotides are TGTGCCTGGAATCAGGGGGTTCCCTACGAGCAGTACTTC.